These 30 T cell receptor beta chains were all obtained from the same sample, sequenced in a study of T-cell reconstitution after alpha-beta-depleted transplantation in children. Preparation of the TCRbeta library involved a method that used unique molecular identifiers. A single record per CDR3 protein comes from TCRdb applying MiXCR to the PCR reads. The sample has around 700,000 distinct CDR3 sequences; approximately 14% are singletons. Here the sequenced sample was PBMCs, taken before TCRalphabeta/CD19-depleted stem cell transplant. Every receptor here comes from a girl aged 2 to 9 with congenital amegakaryocytic thrombocytopenia, due to receive a stem cell transplant.

A few counts support this clonotype. The rearrangement uses TRBV7-8 and TRBJ2-7; D uncertain. The CDR3 contains 13 residues. The V gene lost 2 bases and the J gene lost 4 bases, with 9 bases spanning the gap. CDR1 and CDR2 (germline): SGHVS, FQNEAQ. The CDR3 loop is CASSLKWGYEQYF. The CDR3 DNA reads TGTGCCAGCAGCTTAAAGTGGGGATACGAGCAGTACTTC.

This clonotype showed up many times. The CDR3 reads CSASGRAQTGELFF. CDR3 nucleotide sequence: TGCAGTGCTAGCGGCAGGGCCCAGACCGGGGAGCTGTTTTTT. The rearrangement links TRBV20-1 to TRBJ2-2, with D possibly matching TRBD1 (5 bases). The CDR3 runs to 14 residues. Trimming cost V 3 bases and J 5 bases, with 13 bases left between them. Germline CDR1 and CDR2: DFQATT and SNEGSKA (reference sequence).

This sequence joins TRBV7-3 and TRBJ2-2, with unresolved D. The CDR3 is made up of 14 amino acids. The germline V gene has CDR1 SGHTA and CDR2 FQGTGA. Trimming shortened V by 7 bases and J by 1 base, and 10 bases separated the two germline ends. The CDR3 spells CASNETQNTGELFF. CDR3 bases: TGTGCCAGCAACGAGACACAGAACACCGGGGAGCTGTTTTTT. Together with reference TRBV7-3 and TRBJ2-2, the CDR3 gives the full variable domain: GAGVSQTPSNKVTEKGKYVELRCDPISGHTALYWYRQSLGQGPEFLIYFQGTGAADDSGLPNDRFFAVRPEGSVSTLKIQRTERGDSAVYLCASNETQNTGELFFGEGSRLTVL.

CDR3 loop: CASSEFWTGFGNQPQHF. The CDR3 DNA sequence: TGTGCCAGCAGTGAATTTTGGACAGGGTTTGGGAATCAGCCCCAGCATTTT. The chain recombines TRBV6-1 with TRBJ1-5; 8 bases are shared with TRBD1. V gave up 2 bases and J gave up 4 bases; unmatched junction bases: 10. CDR1 is MNHNS and CDR2 is SASEGT in the germline V gene. The CDR3 is 17 residues long.

This clonotype has just a few counts. The V gene is TRBV27, the J gene TRBJ2-7; weak D call: TRBD2 (6 bases). The length of the CDR3 is 15 residues. Trimming took off 6 bases at V and 3 bases at J, with 18 bases between the two ends. Germline V lookup: CDR1 MNHEY, CDR2 SMNVEV (reference sequence). CDR3 nucleotides: TGTGCCAGCAGGATAACCCCGGGACTTAACTACGAGCAGTACTTC. It yields the protein CASRITPGLNYEQYF.

The chain combines TRBV20-1 with TRBJ2-1, with a possible D match to TRBD2 (5 bases). Matching the DNA end better, TRBJ2-7 makes the J call doubtful. This CDR3 is built from 13 residues. CDR1 is DFQATT, CDR2 SNEGSKA, per germline (reference sequence). CDR3 bases: TGCAGTGCTGAAGCCGAGGGAAGCGGTGAGCAGTACTTC. It specifies CSAEAEGSGEQYF.

The chain employs TRBV29-1 and TRBJ2-1; 7 bases map to TRBD2. J gave up 8 bases and V 6 bases, and 7 bases lay outside the gene matches. This CDR3 is built from 12 residues. Germline CDR1 and CDR2: SQVTM and ANQGSEA. The CDR3 coding sequence is TGCAGCGTCGGGGGGTGGGGCGATGAGCAGTTCTTC. Amino acids: CSVGGWGDEQFF.

In its sample, this clonotype was seen a few times. CDR3 residues: CASSSRAGGPSNEQFF. The CDR3 nucleotides read TGCGCCAGCAGCAGTCGGGCGGGAGGGCCGAGCAATGAGCAGTTCTTC. V is TRBV5-1 and J is TRBJ2-1; 9 bases are a match to TRBD2. This CDR3 is built from 16 residues. The germline V gene encodes CDR1 SGHRS and CDR2 YFSETQ. The trim removed 4 bases at V and 6 bases at J, leaving 11 bases unmatched.

This clonotype was counted ten times or more. This chain joins TRBV5-1 and TRBJ2-5, with D perhaps being TRBD1 or TRBD2 (5 bases each). The germline CDR1 and CDR2 sequences are SGHRS and YFSETQ. CDR3 length: 15 residues. V lost 0 bases and J lost 4, with 13 bases in between. CDR3 coding DNA: TGCGCCAGCAGCTTGGCCCCGGGGCTTAGAGAGACCCAGTACTTC. It codes for CASSLAPGLRETQYF.

This chain uses TRBV5-1 with TRBJ2-7, with 8 bases matching TRBD1. The CDR3 extends over 14 amino acids. CDR1 is SGHRS and CDR2 is YFSETQ in the germline V gene. The trim removed 4 bases at V and 4 bases at J, leaving 7 bases unmatched. CDR3 sequence: CASSPRQGQYEQYF. CDR3 DNA sequence: TGCGCCAGCAGCCCGAGACAGGGGCAATACGAGCAGTACTTC.

The CDR3 bases are TGTGCTAGTGGTTTGCGGGTTAGCGGGGCCACAGATACGCAGTATTTT. Amino acids: CASGLRVSGATDTQYF. V and J are TRBV12-5 and TRBJ2-3; 8 bases fit TRBD2. The CDR3 runs to 16 residues. Unmatched junction bases numbered 6, after V lost 2 bases and J lost 2 bases. The V gene's germline CDR1 is LGHNT and CDR2 FRNRAP.

This clonotype was found many times. The chain has TRBV5-1 and TRBJ2-3; unclear D gene. The CDR3 extends over 11 amino acids. Germline CDR1 and CDR2: SGHRS and YFSETQ. V lost 6 bases and J lost 2, with 4 bases in between. The CDR3 bases are TGCGCCAGCACTGACACAGATACGCAGTATTTT. It translates to CASTDTDTQYF.

This clonotype was recorded many times. This chain connects TRBV7-9 to TRBJ2-7, with unresolved D. The germline V gene has CDR1 SEHNR and CDR2 FQNEAQ (reference sequence). This CDR3 comprises 12 residues. V shed 5 bases and J shed 5 bases, with 10 bases lying between them. DNA of the CDR3: TGTGCCAGCAGCCCTGGGGTTGACGAGCAGTACTTC. It codes for CASSPGVDEQYF.

The chain has TRBV19 and TRBJ2-7, with 10 bases lining up with TRBD2. Germline loops: CDR1 LNHDA, CDR2 SQIVND (reference sequence). Unmatched junction bases numbered 11, after V lost 3 bases and J lost 0 bases. The CDR3 is 18 residues long. CDR3 loop: CASSITRLAGKSSYEQYF. CDR3 sequence (DNA): TGTGCCAGTAGTATTACGCGACTAGCGGGCAAGAGCTCCTACGAGCAGTACTTC. Using reference TRBV19 and TRBJ2-7 for the parts outside the CDR3, the full variable domain is DGGITQSPKYLFRKEGQNVTLSCEQNLNHDAMYWYRQDPGQGLRLIYYSQIVNDFQKGDIAEGYSVSREKKESFPLTVTSAQKNPTAFYLCASSITRLAGKSSYEQYFGPGTRLTVT.

Points on this clonotype: A single base separates this from a much larger clone, so it may be a read error. The chain carries TRBV24-1 and TRBJ2-1, with a possible D match to TRBD1 (5 bases). CDR1 and CDR2 (germline): KGHDR, SFDVKD. The CDR3 length is 18 residues. The CDR3 nucleotides are TGTGCCACCAGTGATTCCTCTGTGATTGAAGGGGTCCACAATGAGCAGCTCTTC. Residues: CATSDSSVIEGVHNEQLF.

This clonotype was seen repeatedly, ten times or more. V and J are TRBV5-1 and TRBJ1-5, with D hard to call. The length of the CDR3 is 15 residues. From germline, CDR1 is SGHRS and CDR2 YFSETQ. Trimming took off 2 bases at V and 0 bases at J, with 9 bases between the two ends. Here the CDR3 reads CASSFIPDSNQPQHF. The CDR3 DNA reads TGCGCCAGCAGCTTCATACCAGATAGCAATCAGCCCCAGCATTTT.

This clonotype has just a few counts. The genes are TRBV12-3 or TRBV12-4 and TRBJ2-3; TRBD2 is a possible D gene (6 bases). V lost 1 base and J lost 6, with 17 bases in between. The CDR3 runs to 16 residues. The CDR3 loop is CASSLGLGSWMDTQYF. The CDR3 DNA is TGTGCCAGCAGTTTAGGTCTCGGGAGTTGGATGGATACGCAGTATTTT.

The chain joins TRBV14 to TRBJ2-1; D is ambiguous. The V gene's germline CDR1 is SGHDN and CDR2 FVKESK. There are 18 residues in the CDR3. The V end lost 1 base, the J end lost 2 bases, and 18 bases lay between the germline ends. CDR3 sequence: CASSQGGWRAKPYNEQFF. CDR3 DNA sequence: TGTGCCAGCAGCCAAGGGGGTTGGAGAGCGAAACCCTACAATGAGCAGTTCTTC.

This clonotype was counted at least ten times. The gene calls are TRBV3-1 and TRBJ2-7, with 9 bases identical to TRBD2. V was clipped by 4 bases and J by 2 bases; unmatched bases: 6. Germline loops: CDR1 LGHDT, CDR2 YNNKEL (reference sequence). The CDR3 runs to 15 residues. Here the CDR3 reads CASSPPVAGAYEQYF. The CDR3 region has the DNA TGTGCCAGCAGCCCCCCAGTAGCGGGAGCCTACGAGCAGTACTTC.

This chain connects TRBV20-1 to TRBJ2-7, with 7 positions matching TRBD1. CDR1 and CDR2 from the germline V gene are DFQATT and SNEGSKA (reference sequence). The junction had 7 bases not matched to a gene; V was cut back by 5 bases and J by 3 bases. This CDR3 is built from 13 residues. This chain's CDR3 is CSAVPGQIYEQYF. DNA of the CDR3: TGCAGTGCTGTACCGGGACAGATCTACGAGCAGTACTTC.

This clonotype was recorded many times. The J gene is TRBJ1-2, the V gene TRBV4-1; possibly TRBD1 for D (5 bases). The V gene's germline CDR1 is MGHRA and CDR2 YSYEKL. The CDR3 has 14 residues. Trimming removed 4 bases at V and 3 bases at J, with 12 bases between. CDR3 bases: TGCGCCAGCAGCCCACCAACAGGAGACTATGGCTACACCTTC. Encoded protein: CASSPPTGDYGYTF.

In this sample, this clonotype turned up many times. The rearrangement joins TRBV27 to TRBJ1-5; D remains unclear. The V gene's germline CDR1 is MNHEY and CDR2 SMNVEV (reference sequence). The CDR3 is 13 amino acids. Deletions cut 3 bases from V and 10 bases from J, with 13 bases between. In DNA form, the CDR3 reads TGTGCCAGCAGTTTGTCCGTTGGCTATCCCCAGCATTTT. This gives the protein CASSLSVGYPQHF.

The sample holds many counts of this clonotype. The chain joins TRBV5-1 to TRBJ2-7, with 10 bases matching TRBD2. Germline loops: CDR1 SGHRS, CDR2 YFSETQ. Germline trimming cut 0 bases from V and 3 bases from J; bases unmatched to any gene: 6. This CDR3 region has 16 residues. CDR3 DNA: TGCGCCAGCAGCTTGGTGCCTAGCGGGAGTGACTACGAGCAGTACTTC. It codes for CASSLVPSGSDYEQYF.

The rearrangement uses TRBV12-3 or TRBV12-4 and TRBJ1-6; D is unresolved. The CDR3 has 14 residues. V was clipped by 7 bases and J by 5 bases, with 12 bases between them. The CDR3: CASKFWEDNSPLHF. CDR3 in DNA: TGTGCCAGCAAGTTCTGGGAAGATAATTCACCCCTCCACTTT.

Many counts were recorded for this clonotype. The rearrangement uses TRBV28 and TRBJ2-7; 12 bases are shared with TRBD2. From germline, CDR1 is MDHEN and CDR2 SYDVKM. This CDR3 spans 14 amino acids. V shed 4 bases and J 4 bases; nucleotides not matched to a gene: 2. Here the CDR3 reads CASSWTSGMYEQYF. In DNA form, the CDR3 reads TGTGCCAGCAGTTGGACTAGCGGGATGTACGAGCAGTACTTC.

The chain has TRBV20-1 and TRBJ1-5; perhaps TRBD1 as D (6 bases). Germline V CDR1 and CDR2: DFQATT, SNEGSKA (reference sequence). The CDR3 totals 12 residues. Trimming removed 4 bases from V and 7 bases from J, with 11 bases in between. CDR3 region: CSATQGIQPQHF. In DNA form, the CDR3 reads TGCAGTGCTACTCAGGGGATCCAGCCCCAGCATTTT.

In its sample, this clonotype was seen many times. The J gene is TRBJ2-7, the V gene TRBV10-3; D is perhaps TRBD1 (5 bases). In germline, CDR1 is ENHRY, CDR2 SYGVKD. Trimming took 2 bases from V and 0 from J, leaving 8 bases between them. The CDR3 covers 14 residues. CDR3: CAISEEDTSYEQYF. CDR3 in DNA: TGTGCCATCAGTGAGGAGGACACCTCCTACGAGCAGTACTTC.

This clonotype appeared many times. The V gene is TRBV20-1, the J gene TRBJ1-3; 8 nucleotides align to TRBD1. Germline lookup yields CDR1 DFQATT and CDR2 SNEGSKA (reference sequence). V gave up 1 base and J gave up 0 bases; unmatched junction bases: 2. This CDR3 contains 15 residues. DNA for the CDR3: TGCAGTGCTAGAGGACAGGGGAGCTCTGGAAACACCATATATTTT. Translating gives CSARGQGSSGNTIYF.

The table lists this clonotype with many counts. The chain couples TRBV9 to TRBJ2-1; TRBD2 matches at 11 bases. The J segment lost 4 bases and the V segment lost 2 bases, leaving 2 bases of the junction unmatched. The CDR3 extends over 15 amino acids. Germline lookup yields CDR1 SGDLS and CDR2 YYNGEE. CDR3 sequence reads: CASSVLAGGYNEQFF. The CDR3 DNA sequence: TGTGCCAGCAGCGTTTTAGCGGGAGGGTACAATGAGCAGTTCTTC.

Many counts were recorded for this clonotype. The J gene is TRBJ2-5, the V gene TRBV9, with TRBD1 identical over 7 bases. The CDR3 runs to 14 residues. V gave up 4 bases and J gave up 4 bases; unmatched junction bases: 7. CDR1 and CDR2 from the germline V gene are SGDLS and YYNGEE. The CDR3 sequence: CASSPYRGTETQYF. In DNA, the CDR3 is TGTGCCAGCAGCCCGTACAGGGGAACAGAGACCCAGTACTTC.